This T cell receptor (beta chain) was recorded in a study of spatial heterogeneity in lung cancer. Turning to the study itself: At a median of roughly two years after resection, follow-up PBMC samples were sequenced when available.

TCRdb reprocessed the 5' RACE reads via MiXCR and lists one record per CDR3 protein. The table lists 110,000 or so distinct CDR3 sequences, about a tenth of them singletons. Time point: blood at routine non-recurrence follow-up after resection. Study-wide results and caveats: In blood, ubiquitous expanded tumor TCRs appeared more at resection than follow-up.

A word on this clonotype: Its antigen is still unknown.

J lost 5 bases, V lost 1 base, and 4 bases had no gene match. This CDR3 contains 16 residues. This clonotype was sampled from a female donor with early-stage non-small cell lung cancer. The J gene is TRBJ2-1, the V gene TRBV12-3 or TRBV12-4; 11 bases are shared with TRBD2. The sample here was PBMCs, taken at follow-up. The CDR3: CASSLDGLAGHNEQFF. The CDR3 nucleotides are TGTGCCAGCAGTTTAGACGGACTAGCGGGCCACAATGAGCAGTTCTTC.